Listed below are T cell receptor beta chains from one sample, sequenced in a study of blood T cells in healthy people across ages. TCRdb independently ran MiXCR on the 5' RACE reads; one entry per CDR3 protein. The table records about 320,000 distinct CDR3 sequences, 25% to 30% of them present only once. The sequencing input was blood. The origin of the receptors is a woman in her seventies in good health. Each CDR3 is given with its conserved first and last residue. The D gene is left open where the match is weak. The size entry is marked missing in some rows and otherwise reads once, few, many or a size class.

CDR3 DNA: TGTGCCAGCAGTTTTGAGGGACTAGCGGGATTAGATACGCAGTATTTT
CDR3 protein: CASSFEGLAGLDTQYF
D gene: TRBD2
clone size: .
J gene: TRBJ2-3
V gene: TRBV12-3/TRBV12-4

CDR3 DNA: TGCAGTGCCGGGGGGGGAACAACTAATGAAAAACTGTTTTTT
CDR3 protein: CSAGGGTTNEKLFF
D gene: .
clone size: .
J gene: TRBJ1-4
V gene: TRBV20-1

CDR3 DNA: TGCAGCGTTGGGACAGGGCCCCAAGAGACCCAGTACTTC
CDR3 protein: CSVGTGPQETQYF
D gene: TRBD1
clone size: few
J gene: TRBJ2-5
V gene: TRBV29-1

CDR3 DNA: TGTGCCAGCAGTCCGGGACTAGCGGAGAATGAGCAGTTCTTC
CDR3 protein: CASSPGLAENEQFF
D gene: TRBD2
clone size: .
J gene: TRBJ2-1
V gene: TRBV12-3/TRBV12-4

CDR3 DNA: TGCGCCAGCAGCTTGGGGCGACAGGGGAGGAACACCGGGGAGCTGTTTTTT
CDR3 protein: CASSLGRQGRNTGELFF
D gene: TRBD1
clone size: .
J gene: TRBJ2-2
V gene: TRBV5-1

CDR3 DNA: TGTGCCATCCCCCCAAGGGGGGGCTACGAGCAGTACTTC
CDR3 protein: CAIPPRGGYEQYF
D gene: .
clone size: few
J gene: TRBJ2-7
V gene: TRBV21-1

CDR3 DNA: TGCGCCAGCCAGATGGACGGGGGTCTTATTAACACTGAAGCTTACTTT
CDR3 protein: CASQMDGGLINTEAYF
D gene: .
clone size: .
J gene: TRBJ1-1
V gene: TRBV5-1

CDR3 DNA: TGTGCCAGCAGCTTAGGGCTAGCGGGAGTGCACGAGCAGTTCTTC
CDR3 protein: CASSLGLAGVHEQFF
D gene: TRBD2
clone size: many
J gene: TRBJ2-1
V gene: TRBV11-2

CDR3 DNA: TGCAGCGCAGACACAGGTGGCTCTGGGGCCAACGTCCTGACTTTC
CDR3 protein: CSADTGGSGANVLTF
D gene: .
clone size: .
J gene: TRBJ2-6
V gene: TRBV29-1

CDR3 DNA: TGTGCCAGCAGCCACCGGGACCTAGAGGGCTACACCTTC
CDR3 protein: CASSHRDLEGYTF
D gene: .
clone size: .
J gene: TRBJ1-2
V gene: TRBV3-1

CDR3 DNA: TGCGCCAGAGGTGTGGAGACCCAGTACTTC
CDR3 protein: CARGVETQYF
D gene: .
clone size: .
J gene: TRBJ2-5
V gene: TRBV5-1

CDR3 DNA: TGTGCCAGCAGGTATAGGGGCGAAGGTGAAAAACTGTTTTTT
CDR3 protein: CASRYRGEGEKLFF
D gene: .
clone size: .
J gene: TRBJ1-4
V gene: TRBV5-6

CDR3 DNA: TGTGCCAGCAGTTTAGCGCGGGTTACTGAGCAGTTCTTC
CDR3 protein: CASSLARVTEQFF
D gene: .
clone size: few
J gene: TRBJ2-1
V gene: TRBV12-3/TRBV12-4

CDR3 DNA: TGTGCCAGCACGGACCCAGCTAATGAAAAACTGTTTTTT
CDR3 protein: CASTDPANEKLFF
D gene: .
clone size: few
J gene: TRBJ1-4
V gene: TRBV25-1

CDR3 DNA: TGTGCCAGCAGCCGGACAGGCTCAAGGGGCTACGAGCAGTACTTC
CDR3 protein: CASSRTGSRGYEQYF
D gene: TRBD1
clone size: .
J gene: TRBJ2-7
V gene: TRBV27

CDR3 DNA: TGTGCCAGCAGTTCCGTTGGGGCGGGATGGGAGCGCGGCATTCAGTACTTC
CDR3 protein: CASSSVGAGWERGIQYF
D gene: .
clone size: .
J gene: TRBJ2-4
V gene: TRBV12-3/TRBV12-4

CDR3 DNA: TGCGCCAGCAGCGAGGGGCTAGCAGTTGGGAACAATGAGCAGTTCTTC
CDR3 protein: CASSEGLAVGNNEQFF
D gene: .
clone size: .
J gene: TRBJ2-1
V gene: TRBV5-1

CDR3 DNA: TGTGCCAGCACCCCCCGGGACACAGATACGCAGTATTTT
CDR3 protein: CASTPRDTDTQYF
D gene: .
clone size: .
J gene: TRBJ2-3
V gene: TRBV12-3/TRBV12-4

CDR3 DNA: TGTGCCATCAGAGAGGGCAGTTTGAACACTGAAGCTTTCTTT
CDR3 protein: CAIREGSLNTEAFF
D gene: .
clone size: few
J gene: TRBJ1-1
V gene: TRBV10-3

CDR3 DNA: TGTGCCAGCAGTTTATCGAAGGGGGGCGAGCAGTGCTTC
CDR3 protein: CASSLSKGGEQCF
D gene: .
clone size: .
J gene: TRBJ2-7
V gene: TRBV27

CDR3 DNA: TGTGCCAGCAGCCACGGCCAAGGAGTCCAAGAGACCCAGTACTTC
CDR3 protein: CASSHGQGVQETQYF
D gene: .
clone size: .
J gene: TRBJ2-5
V gene: TRBV12-3/TRBV12-4

CDR3 DNA: TGTGCCAGCGCCCAAGGGCTCAATGAGCAGTTCTTC
CDR3 protein: CASAQGLNEQFF
D gene: .
clone size: few
J gene: TRBJ2-1
V gene: TRBV3-1

CDR3 DNA: TGTGCCAGCAGCCTCACCGGGACTAGCGGTATCAATGAGCAGTTCTTC
CDR3 protein: CASSLTGTSGINEQFF
D gene: TRBD2
clone size: few
J gene: TRBJ2-1
V gene: TRBV3-1

CDR3 DNA: TGCGCCAGCAGCCCCCGGGACCCCGTAGCGAGTAGTGAGCAGTTCTTC
CDR3 protein: CASSPRDPVASSEQFF
D gene: .
clone size: .
J gene: TRBJ2-1
V gene: TRBV4-1

CDR3 DNA: TGTGCCGGCAGTTCACGGGGAGGGGACTACGAGCAGTACTTC
CDR3 protein: CAGSSRGGDYEQYF
D gene: TRBD2
clone size: .
J gene: TRBJ2-7
V gene: TRBV28

CDR3 DNA: TGTGCCAGCAGTTTCCGCTCCTACGAGCAGTACTTC
CDR3 protein: CASSFRSYEQYF
D gene: .
clone size: many
J gene: TRBJ2-7
V gene: TRBV28

CDR3 DNA: TGCAGTGCTTCCCACCATGACTCCGGCTCCTACAATGAGCAGTTCTTC
CDR3 protein: CSASHHDSGSYNEQFF
D gene: .
clone size: .
J gene: TRBJ2-1
V gene: TRBV20-1

CDR3 DNA: TGCAGTGCTAGAGGGATCGGACAGGGGAATTCACCCCTCCACTTT
CDR3 protein: CSARGIGQGNSPLHF
D gene: TRBD1
clone size: few
J gene: TRBJ1-6
V gene: TRBV20-1

CDR3 DNA: TGCGCCAGCAGCTTGGAACTAGCTACGCCCACAGATACGCAGTATTTT
CDR3 protein: CASSLELATPTDTQYF
D gene: .
clone size: few
J gene: TRBJ2-3
V gene: TRBV5-1

CDR3 DNA: TGTGCCAGCAGCTTCACCGGGTTGCTAAATGAGCAGTTCTTC
CDR3 protein: CASSFTGLLNEQFF
D gene: .
clone size: many
J gene: TRBJ2-1
V gene: TRBV11-2

CDR3 DNA: TGTGCCACCAGTGACCCCGCCGTCTGCCTGGTGGCTGAAAAACTGTTTTTT
CDR3 protein: CATSDPAVCLVAEKLFF
D gene: .
clone size: many
J gene: TRBJ1-4
V gene: TRBV24-1

CDR3 DNA: TGTGCCAGCAGTTACTCGAGGTTTGAGGGACTAGAGACCCAGTACTTC
CDR3 protein: CASSYSRFEGLETQYF
D gene: .
clone size: few
J gene: TRBJ2-5
V gene: TRBV6-5

CDR3 DNA: TGCGCCAGCAGCCCCGGGACAGGGCTTGAAAAACTGTTTTTT
CDR3 protein: CASSPGTGLEKLFF
D gene: TRBD1
clone size: .
J gene: TRBJ1-4
V gene: TRBV5-1

CDR3 DNA: TGCGCCAGCAGGGACAGCAAGGTGAATGAGCAGTTCTTC
CDR3 protein: CASRDSKVNEQFF
D gene: .
clone size: few
J gene: TRBJ2-1
V gene: TRBV10-2

CDR3 DNA: TGCAGTGCCTTATCTAGCGAGAGCTCCTACGAGCAGTACTTC
CDR3 protein: CSALSSESSYEQYF
D gene: .
clone size: .
J gene: TRBJ2-7
V gene: TRBV20-1

CDR3 DNA: TGCGCCAGCAGCTTACAGGGTGGAACCTACGAGCAGTACTTC
CDR3 protein: CASSLQGGTYEQYF
D gene: .
clone size: few
J gene: TRBJ2-7
V gene: TRBV5-1

CDR3 DNA: TGTGCCAGCAGCTTCCTCCGGGACGGAAATTACGAGCAGTACTTC
CDR3 protein: CASSFLRDGNYEQYF
D gene: .
clone size: .
J gene: TRBJ2-7
V gene: TRBV7-3

CDR3 DNA: TGCGCCAGCAGCCAATCAGGGGGCTACGATGAGCAGTTCTTC
CDR3 protein: CASSQSGGYDEQFF
D gene: TRBD1
clone size: .
J gene: TRBJ2-1
V gene: TRBV4-3

CDR3 DNA: TGTGCCAGCAGAAACCACAGGGGAGGCACTGAAGCTTTCTTT
CDR3 protein: CASRNHRGGTEAFF
D gene: TRBD1
clone size: .
J gene: TRBJ1-1
V gene: TRBV6-5